A single sample gave rise to the 23 T cell receptor beta chains below, sequenced in a study of T cell responses to AZD1222 COVID-19 vaccine. Sequenced by immunoSEQ multiplex PCR; TCRdb stores in-frame clones only, minus some. The sample lists 130,000 to 150,000 clones, around nine tenths seen once, with around 5% in the top ten. The sequences come from peripheral blood, collected on day 0 of AZD1222 vaccination. The receptors stem from an adult in good health.

The chain combines TRBV7-2 with TRBJ2-7; a possible D gene is TRBD1 (6 bases). Looked up from germline, CDR1 is SGHTA and CDR2 is FQGNSA. V was pared by 5 bases and J by 2 bases, with 16 bases between. This CDR3 contains 15 residues. The CDR3 bases are TGTGCCAGCAGCCTGAGGGGGAACTTTCCCTACGAGCAGTACTTC. Translation gives CASSLRGNFPYEQYF.

The chain employs TRBV6-5 and TRBJ1-5; D gene ambiguous. This CDR3 has 14 residues. CDR1 is MNHEY, CDR2 SVGAGI, per germline. Trimming cost V 2 bases and J 7 bases, with 12 bases left between them. The CDR3 reads CASSYGRFRQPQHF. Written as DNA, the CDR3 is TGTGCCAGCAGTTACGGACGGTTCCGGCAGCCCCAGCATTTT.

The rearrangement uses TRBV11-1 and TRBJ1-4; weak D call: TRBD1 (5 bases). With 3 bases removed from V and 6 bases from J, the gap between germline ends came to 14 bases. This CDR3 comprises 15 residues. From germline, CDR1 is SGHAT and CDR2 FQDESV (reference sequence). In DNA, the CDR3 is TGTGCCAGCAGCTTTACCGCCAGGGTGGATGAAAAACTGTTTTTT. The encoded protein is CASSFTARVDEKLFF.

The chain is built from TRBV10-3 and TRBJ2-2; unclear D gene. The CDR3 covers 14 residues. Germline V lookup: CDR1 ENHRY, CDR2 SYGVKD. Trimming pared 6 bases from V and 2 bases from J, leaving 10 bases between. The CDR3 here is CAISWTGNTGELFF. Written as DNA, the CDR3 is TGTGCCATCAGCTGGACGGGCAACACCGGGGAGCTGTTTTTT.

The chain carries TRBV7-2 and TRBJ1-5; D is unclear. CDR1 is SGHTA and CDR2 is FQGNSA in the germline V gene. V was shortened by 5 bases and J by 0 bases, with 14 bases between the two germline ends. The CDR3 extends over 16 amino acids. The CDR3 DNA is TGTGCCAGCAGCCCGTTTAGTGGTGATAGCAATCAGCCCCAGCATTTT. Its translation is CASSPFSGDSNQPQHF.

This chain uses TRBV11-2 with TRBJ1-6; D not certain. The V gene's germline CDR1 is SGHAT and CDR2 FQNNGV. Deletions cut 1 base from V and 8 bases from J, with 18 bases between. The CDR3 consists of 17 residues. CDR3 sequence: CASSLGAGIIVDSPLHF. The CDR3 bases are TGTGCCAGCAGCTTAGGAGCCGGCATTATTGTAGATTCACCCCTCCACTTT.

Ten or more counts support this clone. The V call is TRBV7-9, the J call TRBJ2-2; D possibly uses TRBD1 or TRBD2 (5 bases each). Looked up from germline, CDR1 is SEHNR and CDR2 is FQNEAQ (reference sequence). The CDR3 is made up of 14 amino acids. The ends were cut back, 5 bases at V and 1 base at J, with 8 bases in the middle. CDR3 in amino acids: CASSRGQNTGELFF. The CDR3 bases are TGTGCCAGCAGCCGGGGCCAGAACACCGGGGAGCTGTTTTTT. Variable domain in full (rest from reference TRBV7-9 and TRBJ2-2): DTGVSQNPRHKITKRGQNVTFRCDPISEHNRLYWYRQTLGQGPEFLTYFQNEAQLEKSRLLSDRFSAERPKGSFSTLEIQRTEQGDSAMYLCASSRGQNTGELFFGEGSRLTVL.

The gene calls are TRBV10-3 and TRBJ2-5; D possibly corresponds to TRBD2 (5 bases). Germline V CDR1 and CDR2: ENHRY, SYGVKD. Trimming pared 6 bases from V and 5 bases from J, leaving 16 bases between. The CDR3 covers 14 residues. The CDR3 spells CAIRRHGEGETQYF. The CDR3 DNA sequence: TGTGCCATCAGGAGGCACGGAGAGGGTGAGACCCAGTACTTC.

CDR3 nucleotide sequence: TGTGCCAGCATAGGGGCTGATAGCAATCAGCCCCAGCATTTT. This codes for CASIGADSNQPQHF. The chain links TRBV28 to TRBJ1-5; perhaps TRBD1 as D (5 bases). Germline-derived CDR1 and CDR2 are MDHEN and SYDVKM. This CDR3 is 14 amino acids long. Between the trimmed V and J ends, which lost 7 bases and 0 bases, there was a span of 10 bases.

The genes are TRBV10-1 and TRBJ2-1, with D unresolved. V lost 8 bases, J lost 2 bases, and 19 bases lay in between. This CDR3 is 16 amino acids long. The V gene's germline CDR1 is WNHNN and CDR2 SYGVQD (reference sequence). The CDR3 loop reads CASGPEGDKTYNEQFF. CDR3 nucleotides: TGCGCCAGCGGGCCAGAAGGTGACAAAACCTACAATGAGCAGTTCTTC.

This clone has only a few counts. V gene TRBV9 combines with J gene TRBJ1-4; a possible D gene is TRBD1 (5 bases). There are 15 residues in the CDR3. V was trimmed by 0 bases and J by 5 bases, leaving 11 bases between them. The germline V gene has CDR1 SGDLS and CDR2 YYNGEE. The CDR3 bases are TGTGCCAGCAGCGTAGGCATGGGGCCAAATGAAAAACTGTTTTTT. Translation gives CASSVGMGPNEKLFF.

The genes are TRBV5-6 and TRBJ1-1; a weak D match, TRBD1 (6 bases). Trimming removed 0 bases from V and 10 bases from J, with 13 bases in between. CDR3 length: 13 residues. The V gene's germline CDR1 is SGHDT and CDR2 YYEEEE. The CDR3 loop reads CASSLGGGRGAFF. The DNA for the CDR3 is TGTGCCAGCAGCTTGGGAGGGGGGAGAGGAGCTTTCTTT.

V and J are TRBV2 and TRBJ2-7; possible D gene TRBD1, 5 bases. Deletions cut 1 base from V and 8 bases from J, with 15 bases between. The CDR3 loop spans 14 amino acids. Germline V lookup: CDR1 SNHLY, CDR2 FYNNEI. The CDR3 is CASSEGTRVIKQYF. The CDR3 DNA reads as TGTGCCAGCAGTGAAGGGACAAGGGTGATCAAGCAGTACTTC. Full variable domain (rest looked up from reference TRBV2 and TRBJ2-7): EPEVTQTPSHQVTQMGQEVILRCVPISNHLYFYWYRQILGQKVEFLVSFYNNEISEKSEIFDDQFSVERPDGSNFTLKIRSTKLEDSAMYFCASSEGTRVIKQYFGPGTRLTVT.

This chain uses TRBV28 with TRBJ2-7; 9 bases map to TRBD1. Losses at the gene ends were 5 bases for V and 4 bases for J; bases not matched to a gene: 3. The V gene's germline CDR1 is MDHEN and CDR2 SYDVKM. This CDR3 region has 13 residues. This CDR3 reads CASSTGGRYEQYF. CDR3 DNA: TGTGCCAGCAGTACAGGGGGCCGGTACGAGCAGTACTTC.

J is TRBJ2-1 and V is TRBV11-2; D is unresolved. The V gene lost 1 base and the J gene lost 4 bases, with 5 bases spanning the gap. CDR1 is SGHAT, CDR2 FQNNGV, per germline. CDR3 size: 13 residues. The CDR3 sequence: CASSLAEYNEQFF. Here the CDR3 DNA reads TGTGCCAGCAGCTTAGCAGAGTACAATGAGCAGTTCTTC.

The rearrangement joins TRBV20-1 to TRBJ2-2; D not resolved. The V gene lost 8 bases and the J gene lost 4 bases, with 8 bases spanning the gap. Looked up from germline, CDR1 is DFQATT and CDR2 is SNEGSKA (reference sequence). There are 11 residues in the CDR3. The CDR3 is CSTPPTGELFF. DNA of the CDR3: TGCAGTACCCCCCCCACCGGGGAGCTGTTTTTT.

This clone was counted a single time. V is TRBV5-4 and J is TRBJ2-7; a possible D gene is TRBD1 (5 bases). CDR3 length: 14 amino acids. Per the germline V gene, CDR1 is SGHNT and CDR2 is YYREEE (reference sequence). V gave up 1 base and J gave up 2 bases, with 10 bases separating them. CDR3: CASSLSGLPYEQYF. In nucleotides, the CDR3 is TGTGCCAGCAGCTTGTCAGGGTTGCCCTACGAGCAGTACTTC.

The chain recombines TRBV4-3 with TRBJ1-2; tentatively, D is TRBD1 (5 bases). V lost 1 base and J 7 bases, leaving 16 bases between the germline ends. In germline, CDR1 is LGHNA, CDR2 YSLEER. The CDR3 runs to 15 residues. The CDR3 nucleotides are TGCGCCAGCAGCCAAGGCGGGGCCATCACGGGTGGCTACACCTTC. It specifies CASSQGGAITGGYTF.

The V and J genes are TRBV29-1 and TRBJ2-7; tentatively, D is TRBD1 (5 bases). Germline lookup yields CDR1 SQVTM and CDR2 ANQGSEA. Trimming shortened V by 7 bases and J by 3 bases, and 13 bases separated the two germline ends. There are 12 residues in the CDR3. CDR3 sequence (DNA): TGCAGCGCAGGGATATCGCTCTACGAGCAGTACTTC. It yields the protein CSAGISLYEQYF.

The chain recombines TRBV5-1 with TRBJ2-7; either TRBD1 or TRBD2 may fit D (5 bases each). The CDR3 sequence is 15 residues long. Trimming cost V 4 bases and J 2 bases, with 16 bases left between them. Germline V gene data show CDR1 as SGHRS and CDR2 as YFSETQ. CDR3 in amino acids: CASSLRGTGAYEQYF. The CDR3, as DNA: TGCGCCAGCAGCCTTCGGGGCACAGGAGCCTACGAGCAGTACTTC.

This chain uses TRBV6-6 with TRBJ1-6; the D is unclear. Germline V gene sequence: CDR1 MNHNY, CDR2 SVGAGI (reference sequence). The CDR3 sequence is 18 residues long. V dropped 6 bases and J dropped 0 bases, with 18 bases sitting between them. The CDR3 is CASRRWKGLSSYNSPLHF. The DNA of the CDR3 is TGTGCCAGCAGACGATGGAAGGGCCTGAGCTCCTATAATTCACCCCTCCACTTT.

V is TRBV28 and J is TRBJ1-2; D unresolved. Germline V gives CDR1 MDHEN, CDR2 SYDVKM. Trimming took off 6 bases at V and 7 bases at J, with 12 bases between the two ends. The CDR3 has 12 amino acids. DNA for the CDR3: TGTGCCAGCAGGAGCCATCAGGTTGGCTACACCTTC. It is translated as CASRSHQVGYTF.

The genes are TRBV27 and TRBJ2-7; D perhaps matches TRBD2 (7 bases). Per the germline V gene, CDR1 is MNHEY and CDR2 is SMNVEV (reference sequence). The CDR3 runs to 15 residues. Trimming pared 8 bases from V and 3 bases from J, leaving 20 bases between. In DNA form, the CDR3 reads TGTGCCAGCGGGGGGGAAGGGGGACCGGTCTACGAGCAGTACTTC. It specifies CASGGEGGPVYEQYF.